This T cell receptor (beta chain) was recovered during a study of cytomegalovirus exposure and HLA in healthy donors. Study results and limitations: Analysis was performed later, and it showed HLA-associated TCR beta chains to be more clonally expanded than equally common others. The study recorded 150 to 200 TCR beta chains that were cytomegalovirus-associated.

CDR1 LNHDA and CDR2 SQIVND come from the germline V gene (reference sequence). Trimming removed 5 bases at V and 1 base at J, with 8 bases between. The CDR3 consists of 13 residues. The PCR contained 60 Vbeta and 13 Jbeta primers. Sequencing was performed with immunoSEQ multiplex PCR; in TCRdb, only in-frame clones are kept and a portion is missing. The data contain more than 110,000 clones, approximately 70% of them singletons. Donors in the study were healthy people who gave bone marrow. This donor had no CMV serostatus on record. For this clone: The antigen is not known.

This rearrangement joins TRBV19 to TRBJ1-1; the D is unclear. Sequenced input: PBMCs. The receptor was isolated from a human donor in good health. The CDR3 loop reads CASSVTENTEAFF. CDR3 sequence (DNA): TGTGCCAGTAGTGTCACAGAGAACACTGAAGCTTTCTTT.